A selection of T cell receptor beta chains follows, all from one sample in a study of blood T cells in healthy people across ages. A single record per CDR3 protein comes from TCRdb applying MiXCR to the 5' RACE reads. The sample holds hundreds of thousands of distinct CDR3 sequences, about 62% seen once. The sequencing input was blood. The receptors derive from a man aged 25-45 years in good health. Each CDR3 is given with its conserved first and last residue. A D gene is named only where the DNA matches it firmly. Only part of the rows carry a size: once, few, many, or a class if the clone is expanded.

>TRBV6-6|once|TRBD1|TRBJ2-1
CASRKTGEYNEQFF
TGTGCCAGCAGGAAGACAGGGGAGTACAATGAGCAGTTCTTC
>TRBV20-1|-|TRBD1|TRBJ1-6
CSARDLGGGGSPLHF
TGCAGTGCTAGAGATTTAGGGGGCGGAGGTTCACCCCTCCACTTT
>TRBV30|-|-|TRBJ2-7
CAWSRQTYEQYF
TGTGCCTGGAGCAGACAAACCTACGAGCAGTACTTC
>TRBV5-1|-|-|TRBJ2-3
CASQTFTGGQDTQYF
TGCGCCAGCCAGACTTTTACGGGGGGACAAGATACGCAGTATTTT
>TRBV12-3/TRBV12-4|few|-|TRBJ1-2
CASTRGGLGYGYTF
TGTGCCAGCACCAGAGGGGGGTTGGGATATGGCTACACCTTC
>TRBV7-8|few|-|TRBJ2-1
CASSLEVSRNWDPEQFF
TGTGCCAGCAGCTTAGAGGTCTCCAGGAATTGGGACCCTGAGCAGTTCTTC
>TRBV5-4|-|TRBD2|TRBJ2-3
CASSLRLAGGTDTQYF
TGTGCCAGCAGCTTACGACTAGCGGGAGGGACAGATACGCAGTATTTT
>TRBV7-2|many|TRBD1|TRBJ1-2
CASSYRTGGDYGYTF
TGTGCCAGCAGCTACCGGACAGGGGGCGACTATGGCTACACCTTC
>TRBV5-1|-|-|TRBJ2-7
CASQLGPGNTYEQYF
TGCGCCAGCCAGCTGGGACCGGGAAACACCTACGAGCAGTACTTC
>TRBV6-1|once|TRBD1|TRBJ1-5
CASSPQTGGGQPQHF
TGTGCCAGCAGTCCCCAGACAGGGGGCGGTCAGCCCCAGCATTTT
>TRBV20-1|-|-|TRBJ2-7
CSARDGISSYEQYF
TGCAGTGCTAGGGACGGAATCAGCTCCTACGAGCAGTACTTC
>TRBV5-1|few|-|TRBJ2-5
CASSRTQSGAGETQYF
TGCGCCAGCAGCCGGACGCAATCCGGGGCAGGGGAGACCCAGTACTTC
>TRBV5-5|once|-|TRBJ1-1
CASRLDLNTEAFF
TGTGCCAGCAGATTGGACCTGAACACTGAAGCTTTCTTT
>TRBV12-3/TRBV12-4|-|TRBD1|TRBJ2-7
CASSVDRGKSYEQYF
TGTGCCAGCAGTGTGGACAGGGGAAAATCCTACGAGCAGTACTTC
>TRBV5-1|-|TRBD2|TRBJ2-1
CASSLEAGGHNEQFF
TGCGCCAGCAGCTTGGAAGCGGGGGGCCACAATGAGCAGTTCTTC
>TRBV5-1|-|-|TRBJ2-6
CASSFGTGANVLTF
TGCGCCAGCAGCTTCGGGACTGGGGCCAACGTCCTGACTTTC
>TRBV29-1|once|-|TRBJ1-1
CSVEGGVREGEANTEAFF
TGCAGCGTTGAGGGAGGGGTCAGGGAGGGTGAGGCCAACACTGAAGCTTTCTTT
>TRBV14|-|-|TRBJ2-1
CANSQDWDSTLTDEQFF
TGTGCCAACAGCCAAGATTGGGACTCTACTCTGACGGATGAGCAGTTCTTC
>TRBV7-2|-|TRBD1|TRBJ2-1
CATRQGVYNEQFF
TGTGCCACCAGACAGGGGGTATACAATGAGCAGTTCTTC
>TRBV4-2|few|-|TRBJ2-7
CASSQEVGTDTPYEQYF
TGTGCCAGCAGCCAAGAGGTAGGAACCGACACACCCTACGAGCAGTACTTC
>TRBV5-1|once|TRBD2|TRBJ2-1
CASSPPGLAGANEQFF
TGCGCCAGCAGCCCGCCGGGGCTAGCGGGAGCCAATGAGCAGTTCTTC